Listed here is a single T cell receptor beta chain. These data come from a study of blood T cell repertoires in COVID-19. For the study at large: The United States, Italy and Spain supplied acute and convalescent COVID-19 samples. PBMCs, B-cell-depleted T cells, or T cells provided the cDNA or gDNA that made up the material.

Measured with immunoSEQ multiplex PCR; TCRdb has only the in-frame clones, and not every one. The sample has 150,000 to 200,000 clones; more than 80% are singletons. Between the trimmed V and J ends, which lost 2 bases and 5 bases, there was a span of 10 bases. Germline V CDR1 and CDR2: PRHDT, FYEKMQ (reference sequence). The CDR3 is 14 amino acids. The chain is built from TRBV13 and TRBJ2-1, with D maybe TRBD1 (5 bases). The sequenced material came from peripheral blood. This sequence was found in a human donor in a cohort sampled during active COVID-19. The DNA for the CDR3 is TGTGCCAGCAGCTTAAGGGGTTCCCACAATGAGCAGTTCTTC. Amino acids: CASSLRGSHNEQFF.